This TCR beta chain was found in a study of Graves' ophthalmopathy and Graves' hyperthyroidism. With regard to this clonotype: Its antigen is currently unknown. Relative to the germline gene, one junction end is altered; a read error may explain this.

RNA transcripts served as template for amplifying TCR beta CDR3 sequences. In the first round, RT-PCR was carried out with HTBI primers, and a multiplex PCR formed the second round. TCRdb itself ran the multiplex PCR reads through MiXCR, one entry per CDR3 protein. In the table there are some 1.1 million distinct CDR3 sequences, roughly 35% of which are singletons. Germline CDR1 SGHTA, CDR2 FQGNSA. The CDR3 is made up of 14 amino acids. Clinicians diagnosed using symptoms, serum thyroxine, TRAb, thyroid ultrasound and orbital computed tomography. Study-level points and caveats: The majority of expanded thyroid clonotypes above 0.001 frequency also occurred in blood.

This chain connects TRBV7-2 to TRBJ2-7, with D possibly TRBD2 on 5 matching bases. The TCR was taken from an adult man with Graves' hyperthyroidism. The material sequenced was peripheral blood or thyroid tissue (not recorded which). In nucleotides, the CDR3 is TGTACCGGCAGCTTAGCGACCGGGCAATACGAGCAGTACTTC. Amino acids: CTGSLATGQYEQYF.